This T cell receptor beta chain is drawn from a study of blood T cell repertoires in COVID-19. Looking at the study overall: The study drew acute and convalescent COVID-19 samples from the United States, Italy and Spain. The cDNA or gDNA used as material had been derived from T cells, B-cell-depleted T cells, or PBMCs.

Repertoires were generated with immunoSEQ multiplex PCR, while TCRdb's copy carries only in-frame clones and drops some. The sample shows more than 25,000 clones, 94% of them seen only once. Per germline, CDR1 LGHDT and CDR2 YNNKEL (reference sequence). The CDR3 sequence is 15 residues long. V lost 0 bases and J 0 bases, leaving 6 bases between the germline ends. Sequenced: peripheral blood. This clonotype originated in a human donor with active COVID-19. The donor label of this sample is uncertain. V gene TRBV3-1 (or the pseudogene TRBV3-2) combines with J gene TRBJ2-1; maybe TRBD2 (5 bases). The CDR3 DNA reads TGTGCCAGCAGCCAAGAAGCGGTCTCCTACAATGAGCAGTTCTTC. This codes for CASSQEAVSYNEQFF.